This is a list of T cell receptor beta chains from one sample in a study of cytomegalovirus exposure and HLA in healthy donors. Data came from immunoSEQ multiplex PCR; TCRdb stores just in-frame clones and leaves some out. The sample records about 140,000 clones, 70% to 80% being singletons. The specimen was PBMCs. The source of these receptors is a woman between 45 and 65 years old in good health and CMV-seropositive. The CDR3 runs from the conserved cysteine through the conserved F or W. Each record gives: V gene, J gene, CDR3 protein.

V gene: TRBV6-1
J gene: TRBJ1-5
CDR3 protein: CASSEAKRSNQPQHF

V gene: TRBV7-3
J gene: TRBJ1-1
CDR3 protein: CASSLTGMGNTEAFF

V gene: TRBV6-4
J gene: TRBJ1-5
CDR3 protein: CASSMTVFGPFLYSNQPQHF

V gene: TRBV5-4
J gene: TRBJ1-2
CDR3 protein: CASSRTGGYGYTF

V gene: TRBV19
J gene: TRBJ1-2
CDR3 protein: CASINRGGNYGYTF

V gene: TRBV5-1
J gene: TRBJ2-3
CDR3 protein: CASSLSAGTDTQYF

V gene: TRBV6-6
J gene: TRBJ2-5
CDR3 protein: CASSPAGGVQETQYF

V gene: TRBV7-9
J gene: TRBJ2-1
CDR3 protein: CASSTGTSGGLYNEQFF

V gene: TRBV5-5
J gene: TRBJ2-5
CDR3 protein: CASSLTDIQTQYF

V gene: TRBV7-6
J gene: TRBJ1-1
CDR3 protein: CASSGPPGQVNTEAFF

V gene: TRBV7-9
J gene: TRBJ2-7
CDR3 protein: CASSLEIGSYSYEQYF

V gene: TRBV7-9
J gene: TRBJ2-2
CDR3 protein: CSSSFPTGPNTGEQHLFF

V gene: TRBV2
J gene: TRBJ2-7
CDR3 protein: CASNRGTGEQYF

V gene: TRBV6-1
J gene: TRBJ2-5
CDR3 protein: CASTPGQGGETQYF

V gene: TRBV7-9
J gene: TRBJ1-2
CDR3 protein: CASSSTGTGYVLDGYTF

V gene: TRBV19
J gene: TRBJ2-7
CDR3 protein: CASSGRLGAYEQYF

V gene: TRBV6-5
J gene: TRBJ1-1
CDR3 protein: CASRQTGDDTEAFF

V gene: TRBV30
J gene: TRBJ2-5
CDR3 protein: CAWSPRETQYF

V gene: TRBV29-1
J gene: TRBJ2-1
CDR3 protein: CSAPRGSNEQFF

V gene: TRBV30
J gene: TRBJ1-2
CDR3 protein: CAWSAGQFYGYTF

V gene: TRBV15
J gene: TRBJ2-7
CDR3 protein: CATSKGQGAIDEQYF

V gene: TRBV5-1
J gene: TRBJ1-6
CDR3 protein: CASSLFTGTGKGNSPLHF

V gene: TRBV4-3
J gene: TRBJ1-4
CDR3 protein: CASSHGRGNEKLFF

V gene: TRBV7-3
J gene: TRBJ1-6
CDR3 protein: CASSSGTANSPLHF